Reported below is one T cell receptor (beta chain). The sample belongs to a study of blood T cell repertoires in COVID-19. Germline CDR1 is MNHEY and CDR2 is SVGAGI. This CDR3 has 15 amino acids. V lost 5 bases to trimming and J lost 4 bases, with 16 bases between them. Generated by immunoSEQ multiplex PCR, the TCRdb table keeps only in-frame clones and is missing some. The sample carries roughly 180,000 clones, about 85% recorded once. The sequenced sample consisted of peripheral blood. V gene TRBV6-5 combines with J gene TRBJ2-3; TRBD1 might be the D (5 bases). The source is a man aged 55-75 years who had recovered from COVID-19. The CDR3 DNA follows: TGTGCCAGCAGTCGGCCGACAGACGGAGCAGATACGCAGTATTTT. Translation: CASSRPTDGADTQYF.